This is a list of T cell receptor beta chains from one sample in a study of T cell changes during pregnancy in multiple sclerosis. Some clones are missing from TCRdb's copy, which holds only in-frame ones; the method was immunoSEQ multiplex PCR. This sample has about 40,000 clones, with more than 90% found just once. Specimen: CD8+ T cells from peripheral blood mononuclear cells, collected in the first trimester of pregnancy. The origin of the receptors is a female donor with multiple sclerosis, enrolled in a pregnancy study. The CDR3 runs from the conserved cysteine through the conserved F or W. The D gene is left open where the match is weak. The size entry is marked missing in some rows and otherwise reads once, few, many or a size class.

clone_size	j_call	v_call	d_call	cdr3_aa	cdr3_nt
NA	TRBJ1-6	TRBV6-4	TRBD1	CASSGQADNSPLHF	TGTGCCAGCAGCGGACAGGCGGATAATTCACCCCTCCACTTT
NA	TRBJ1-2	TRBV10-3	NA	CAITSGYGYTF	TGTGCCATCACGTCCGGGTACGGCTACACCTTC
once	TRBJ1-6	TRBV5-1	TRBD1	CASSVGDRGYNSPLHF	TGCGCCAGCAGCGTAGGCGACAGGGGTTATAATTCACCCCTCCACTTT
once	TRBJ2-3	TRBV6-4	TRBD2	CASSGTSGADTQYF	TGTGCCAGCAGTGGGACTAGCGGGGCAGATACGCAGTATTTT
NA	TRBJ2-3	TRBV7-6	TRBD2	CASSSPGLAGALKSTDTQYF	TGTGCCAGCAGCTCTCCGGGACTAGCGGGGGCCCTTAAAAGCACAGATACGCAGTATTTT
NA	TRBJ2-5	TRBV7-3	TRBD2	CASSLPVRGGEETQYF	TGTGCCAGCAGCTTGCCGGTCCGGGGGGGCGAGGAGACCCAGTACTTC
NA	TRBJ2-1	TRBV6-5	NA	CASSSSGNYNEQFF	TGTGCCAGCAGTTCTTCAGGGAATTACAATGAGCAGTTCTTC
NA	TRBJ1-1	TRBV9	NA	CASSGPQGIEAFF	TGTGCCAGCAGCGGACCACAGGGTATTGAAGCTTTCTTT
NA	TRBJ2-5	TRBV5-6	NA	CASSGGFGGETQYF	TGTGCCAGCAGCGGTGGGTTCGGCGGGGAGACCCAGTACTTC
NA	TRBJ1-1	TRBV19	NA	CASSITGRGMNTEAFF	TGTGCCAGTAGTATCACAGGGAGAGGAATGAACACTGAAGCTTTCTTT
NA	TRBJ2-6	TRBV15	NA	CATSRWSGAPGANVLTF	TGTGCCACCAGCAGATGGTCAGGGGCACCTGGGGCCAACGTCCTGACTTTC
large	TRBJ2-1	TRBV2	NA	CASSDPSTDTTNEQFF	TGTGCCAGCAGTGACCCTTCTACGGATACTACGAATGAGCAGTTCTTC
NA	TRBJ2-1	TRBV27	TRBD1	CASSLSGQGYNEQFF	TGTGCCAGCAGTTTAAGTGGACAGGGTTACAATGAGCAGTTCTTC
NA	TRBJ2-1	TRBV13	TRBD1	CASSLGPTGEEYNEQFF	TGTGCCAGCAGCTTGGGGCCCACAGGGGAAGAGTACAATGAGCAGTTCTTC
NA	TRBJ1-4	TRBV30	NA	CAWMGADEKLFF	TGTGCCTGGATGGGGGCCGATGAAAAACTGTTTTTT
NA	TRBJ2-3	TRBV11-1	TRBD1	CASSIGTGGAIDTDTQYF	TGTGCCAGCAGCATCGGGACAGGGGGCGCGATTGATACAGATACGCAGTATTTT
NA	TRBJ1-2	TRBV2	TRBD1	CASRGRGQGQGYTF	TGTGCCAGCAGGGGCCGGGGGCAGGGACAGGGCTACACCTTC
NA	TRBJ1-4	TRBV2	NA	CARSPVGRNEKLFF	TGTGCCAGATCCCCGGTGGGGAGGAACGAAAAACTGTTTTTT
NA	TRBJ2-2	TRBV7-7	TRBD2	CASSSGGKGGNTGELFF	TGTGCTAGCAGTTCCGGGGGGAAAGGCGGAAACACCGGGGAGCTGTTTTTT
NA	TRBJ1-4	TRBV27	NA	CASSNNRVPDEKLFF	TGTGCCAGCAGTAATAACAGGGTACCGGATGAAAAACTGTTTTTT
NA	TRBJ1-5	TRBV21-1	NA	CASTADRVNNQPQHF	TGTGCCAGCACCGCGGACAGGGTTAACAATCAGCCCCAGCATTTT
NA	TRBJ1-4	TRBV6-5	NA	CASSYSTGGNEKLFF	TGTGCCAGCAGTTACTCGACTGGAGGGAATGAAAAACTGTTTTTT
NA	TRBJ1-5	TRBV2	TRBD1	CASSEGQGGHQPQHF	TGTGCCAGCAGTGAGGGACAGGGGGGTCATCAGCCCCAGCATTTT
once	TRBJ2-7	TRBV7-6	NA	CASSKDSSYEQYF	TGTGCCAGCAGCAAGGACAGCTCCTACGAGCAGTACTTC
NA	TRBJ2-1	TRBV7-8	NA	CASSHAVGGNEQFF	TGTGCCAGCAGCCACGCGGTCGGGGGCAATGAGCAGTTCTTC
NA	TRBJ2-7	TRBV11-2	TRBD1	CASSLDRLGGPQFHEQYF	TGTGCCAGCAGCTTAGATCGGCTAGGGGGCCCCCAGTTCCACGAGCAGTACTTC
NA	TRBJ2-2	TRBV5-1	TRBD2	CAPDAWDGGNTGELFF	TGCGCCCCCGATGCGTGGGACGGGGGGAATACCGGGGAGCTGTTTTTT
once	TRBJ1-5	TRBV27	NA	CASNPFSGQNQPQHF	TGTGCCAGCAACCCTTTTTCCGGACAAAATCAGCCCCAGCATTTT
NA	TRBJ1-2	TRBV18	TRBD1	CASSPPGQGANYGYTF	TGTGCCAGCTCACCACCGGGACAGGGGGCTAACTATGGCTACACCTTC
NA	TRBJ2-7	TRBV7-3	TRBD2	CASSLTGGAEEQYF	TGTGCCAGCAGCTTAACCGGGGGGGCGGAGGAGCAGTACTTC
NA	TRBJ1-2	TRBV27	NA	CASSLSGANYGYTF	TGTGCCAGCAGTTTATCAGGAGCTAACTATGGCTACACCTTC
NA	TRBJ2-1	TRBV6-5	NA	CASSYSSQGSYNEQFF	TGTGCCAGCAGTTACTCGTCCCAGGGCTCCTACAATGAGCAGTTCTTC
NA	TRBJ1-2	TRBV9	TRBD1	CASSLEGDRASNYGYTF	TGTGCCAGCAGCCTCGAGGGGGACAGAGCTTCTAACTATGGCTACACCTTC
NA	TRBJ1-1	TRBV2	TRBD1	CASNRAGTGSDTEAFF	TGTGCCAGCAATCGGGCCGGGACAGGGTCTGACACTGAAGCTTTCTTT
NA	TRBJ1-3	TRBV5-1	NA	CASSLRGPTGGDTIYF	TGCGCCAGCAGCTTGCGAGGGCCAACTGGAGGAGACACCATATATTTT
NA	TRBJ1-1	TRBV25-1	NA	CASSDPGGVPTEAFF	TGTGCCAGCAGTGACCCCGGCGGGGTTCCCACTGAAGCTTTCTTT
NA	TRBJ1-5	TRBV19	NA	CASTRDLEDQPQHF	TGTGCCAGTACCAGGGACTTAGAAGATCAGCCCCAGCATTTT
NA	TRBJ2-1	TRBV7-8	TRBD2	CASSFPLAGVYNEQFF	TGTGCCAGCAGCTTCCCCTTAGCGGGGGTCTACAATGAGCAGTTCTTC
NA	TRBJ1-3	TRBV29-1	NA	CSVVQGDTIYF	TGCAGCGTTGTTCAGGGTGACACCATATATTTT
NA	TRBJ2-2	TRBV27	NA	CASNPGTGELFF	TGTGCCAGCAATCCCGGCACCGGGGAGCTGTTTTTT
once	TRBJ2-7	TRBV18	NA	CASSGWGDYEQYF	TGTGCCAGCTCCGGTTGGGGGGACTACGAGCAGTACTTC
once	TRBJ2-1	TRBV10-3	TRBD1	CATDTGTGSIGEQFF	TGTGCCACGGACACCGGGACAGGGTCGATTGGTGAGCAGTTCTTC
NA	TRBJ2-7	TRBV13	NA	CASTTALAQIPYEQYF	TGTGCCAGCACCACCGCCTTGGCTCAAATTCCCTACGAGCAGTACTTC
NA	TRBJ1-3	TRBV11-2	NA	CASSTRPGLFSGNTIYF	TGTGCCAGCAGCACCCGACCGGGACTATTCTCTGGAAACACCATATATTTT
medium-sized	TRBJ2-3	TRBV7-9	NA	CASSSWTRTDTQYF	TGTGCCAGCAGCTCCTGGACTCGCACAGATACGCAGTATTTT
NA	TRBJ2-7	TRBV19	NA	CASMGGQSYEQYF	TGTGCCAGTATGGGGGGACAGTCCTACGAGCAGTACTTC
once	TRBJ2-1	TRBV15	NA	CATSSRVGRNEQFF	TGTGCCACCAGCAGCCGAGTGGGGCGAAATGAGCAGTTCTTC
NA	TRBJ1-2	TRBV7-9	TRBD1	CASSLDRDSYGYTF	TGTGCCAGCAGCTTAGATCGGGACAGCTATGGCTACACCTTC
few	TRBJ1-2	TRBV2	NA	CASRGRAGRYGYTF	TGTGCCAGCAGGGGTCGGGCAGGGAGGTACGGCTACACCTTC
NA	TRBJ2-3	TRBV9	TRBD1	CASSVADRGPTDTQYF	TGTGCCAGCAGCGTAGCGGACAGGGGACCCACAGATACGCAGTATTTT
NA	TRBJ1-5	TRBV19	NA	CASSIDGGINQPQHF	TGTGCCAGTAGTATAGATGGGGGGATCAATCAGCCCCAGCATTTT
NA	TRBJ1-2	TRBV6-1	NA	CASSEMGVNYGYTF	TGTGCCAGCAGTGAAATGGGAGTTAACTATGGCTACACCTTC